The rows below give T cell receptor beta chains drawn from one sample of a study of CD8+CD57+ T cells in acquired aplastic anemia. TCRdb re-called the reads through MiXCR, storing one row per CDR3 protein. The data hold 350,000 to 450,000 distinct CDR3 sequences, with 55% to 70% observed a single time. The specimen was sorted CD4+, CD8+, or CD8+CD57+ T cells (not recorded which) from PBMCs. Receptors were obtained from a human donor in good health, serving as a control. The CDR3 runs from the conserved cysteine through the conserved F or W. The D gene is left open where the match is weak. Not every row has a clone size; where given, it reads once, few, many or a size class.

V,J,size,D,CDR3,DNA
TRBV7-2,TRBJ1-6,once,TRBD1,CASSPQRTGFSPLHF,TGTGCCAGCAGCCCGCAGCGGACAGGGTTTTCACCCCTCCACTTT
TRBV29-1,TRBJ2-5,-,TRBD1,CSVTGGGGTQYF,TGCAGCGTTACAGGGGGCGGTGGGACCCAGTACTTC
TRBV5-4,TRBJ1-6,many,TRBD1,CASSLATDRAFGSPLHF,TGTGCCAGCAGCTTGGCCACGGACAGGGCTTTCGGTTCACCCCTCCACTTT
TRBV19,TRBJ2-2,-,-,CASSTPERGRGEQYFELFF,-
TRBV9,TRBJ2-1,-,-,CASSPTTSRVHTEQFF,TGTGCCAGCAGCCCAACAACCAGCAGAGTCCACACTGAGCAGTTCTTC
TRBV20-1,TRBJ2-3,many,-,CSVKRLPPTDTQYF,TGCAGTGTGAAAAGGCTTCCCCCCACAGATACGCAGTATTTT
TRBV29-1,TRBJ2-3,many,TRBD2,CSVRKSSGITDTQYF,TGCAGCGTTAGGAAGTCTAGCGGGATCACAGATACGCAGTATTTT
TRBV14,TRBJ2-7,-,TRBD1,CASSGGAGTGAYEQYF,TGTGCCAGCAGCGGTGGTGCCGGGACAGGAGCTTACGAGCAGTACTTC
TRBV7-2,TRBJ2-1,-,TRBD2,CASSIGRGGSANEQFF,TGTGCCAGCAGTATAGGGCGGGGCGGGAGCGCGAATGAGCAGTTCTTC
TRBV9,TRBJ2-1,-,TRBD1,CASSVQGGEENTQFF,TGTGCCAGCAGCGTACAAGGGGGCGAGGAAAATACGCAGTTCTTC
TRBV4-2,TRBJ2-7,-,-,CASRHTGSYEQYF,TGTGCCAGCAGACACACGGGCTCCTACGAGCAGTACTTC
TRBV28,TRBJ1-2,many,TRBD1,CASNAPGGGYTF,TGTGCCAGCAACGCCCCAGGGGGCGGCTACACCTTC
TRBV6-2/TRBV6-3,TRBJ1-5,many,-,CASRFFENQPQHF,TGTGCCAGCAGGTTTTTTGAGAATCAGCCCCAGCATTTT
TRBV11-2,TRBJ1-6,-,-,CASSLTPVGTVKYPLHF,TGCGCCAGCAGCTTAACGCCAGTGGGGACCGTTAAGTACCCCCTCCACTTT
TRBV16,TRBJ2-6,-,TRBD2,CASSTGREGHGANVLTF,TGTGCCAGCAGCACAGGCAGGGAGGGTCATGGGGCCAACGTCCTGACTTTC
TRBV11-1,TRBJ1-1,-,-,CASSPQGIPEAFF,TGTGCCAGCAGCCCGCAGGGGATCCCTGAAGCTTTCTTT
TRBV7-9,TRBJ1-2,-,TRBD1,CASSLTGGTNYGYTF,TGTGCCAGCAGCCTAACAGGGGGAACTAACTATGGCTACACCTTC
TRBV20-1,TRBJ1-1,-,TRBD1,CRPDRGGTEAFF,TGCAGACCCGACAGGGGTGGGACTGAAGCTTTCTTT
TRBV7-3,TRBJ1-5,-,-,CASSLEGDNQPQHF,TGTGCCAGCAGCCTCGAGGGGGACAATCAGCCCCAGCATTTT
TRBV3-1,TRBJ1-1,-,-,CASTSTYGGYLLAFF,TGTGCCAGCACCTCAACGTACGGGGGGTACCTCCTCGCTTTCTTT
TRBV10-3,TRBJ1-1,-,-,CAISRAGDMEAFF,TGTGCCATCAGTAGGGCGGGGGACATGGAAGCTTTCTTT